This T cell receptor (beta chain) was retrieved from a study of blood T cell repertoires in COVID-19. Study-level background: Samples came from the United States, Italy and Spain, spanning acute and convalescent COVID-19. T cells, B-cell-depleted T cells, or PBMCs supplied cDNA or gDNA.

Germline loops: CDR1 SNHLY, CDR2 FYNNEI. V lost 3 bases and J lost 9, with 12 bases in between. The CDR3 loop spans 13 amino acids. Authors' analysis steps: Nucleated cell counts were estimated from reference gene primer amplification. Only in-frame clones appear in the TCRdb table, and some are missing; sequencing was by immunoSEQ multiplex PCR. That table gives V, J and clone size, and the DNA gave D and trimming. The repertoire has around 380,000 clones, more than 65% of them found once; the top ten carry more than 0.95%. This sequence was found in a human donor with acute or convalescent COVID-19. The donor label of this sample is uncertain. Sequences were obtained from peripheral blood. J is TRBJ1-5 and V is TRBV2; the D is unclear. The CDR3 coding sequence is TGTGCCAGCAGTGACCGGGTCTCGGGGCCCCAGCATTTT. Its translation is CASSDRVSGPQHF.